The rows below give T cell receptor beta chains drawn from one sample of a study of CD4+ T cells in melanoma. The table came from immunoSEQ multiplex PCR; TCRdb's copy has only in-frame clones and leaves some out. The table includes more than 8,500 clones, 69% detected once. Source material: peripheral blood. The source of these receptors is a human donor with melanoma. Each CDR3 is given with its conserved first and last residue. A D gene is named only where the DNA matches it firmly. Some rows have no size entry. The others give once, few or many, or a class for an expanded clone.

>-|TRBJ2-4|TRBV14|TRBD2
TGTGCCAGCAGCCAGTCGAGGGAGGGCAAAAACATTCAGTACTTC
CASSQSREGKNIQYF
>few|TRBJ1-3|TRBV16|-
TGTGCCAGCAGCGAAGGGGTCTCTGGAAACACCATATATTTT
CASSEGVSGNTIYF
>few|TRBJ2-7|TRBV27|TRBD1
TGTGCCAGCAGTTTATTAGCCCGACAGGGGGCCCACGAGCAGTACTTC
CASSLLARQGAHEQYF
>-|TRBJ2-2|TRBV7-9|TRBD1
TGTGCCAGCAGCCCACGCCCGGGACAGGGGGCAATCACCGGGGAGCTGTTTTTT
CASSPRPGQGAITGELFF
>-|TRBJ2-1|TRBV28|TRBD1
TGTGCCAGCAGCCAGCCGGGACAGGGGCAGGATGAGCAGTTCTTC
CASSQPGQGQDEQFF
>-|TRBJ1-6|TRBV7-2|-
TGTGCCAGCAGCGAGGGACAAATTAATTCACCCCTCCACTTT
CASSEGQINSPLHF
>-|TRBJ1-1|TRBV5-4|-
TGTGCCAGCAGCTTCCGGGGCACTGAAGCTTTCTTT
CASSFRGTEAFF
>-|TRBJ1-5|TRBV7-9|TRBD1
TGTGCCAGCAGCTTGGGACAGGGGTCCGGTCGAGATCAGCCCCAGCATTTT
CASSLGQGSGRDQPQHF
>few|TRBJ1-4|TRBV27|TRBD1
TGTGCCAGCAGTCCATCGACAGGGTCTCATGAAAAACTGTTTTTT
CASSPSTGSHEKLFF
>-|TRBJ2-7|TRBV14|-
TGTGCCAGCAGTCAGGAACCCAGGGGAGGGTCTTACGAGCAGTACTTC
CASSQEPRGGSYEQYF
>few|TRBJ1-1|TRBV10-1|-
TGCGCCAGCAGTGGAACCCGGACAAGCCCCACTGAAGCTTTCTTT
CASSGTRTSPTEAFF
>once|TRBJ2-7|TRBV4-2|-
TGTGCCAGCAGCCAAGGGGCTCTTAAGTACTTC
CASSQGALKYF
>-|TRBJ1-3|TRBV7-2|TRBD1
TGTGCCAGCAGCCAAGAACAGGGGGAGTGGGCTGGAAACACCATATATTTT
CASSQEQGEWAGNTIYF
>few|TRBJ2-6|TRBV11-2|TRBD1
TGTGCCAGCAGCGATGGGACAGGACTCTCTCGGGCCAACGTCCTGACTTTC
CASSDGTGLSRANVLTF
>-|TRBJ2-7|TRBV10-3|-
TGTGCCATCAGTGAGGTGCAGGGAGGATATGCCGAGCAGTACTTC
CAISEVQGGYAEQYF
>once|TRBJ2-7|TRBV27|-
TGTGCCAGCAGACCTACCGATACCAGGGGCTCCTACGAGCAGTACTTC
CASRPTDTRGSYEQYF
>-|TRBJ1-4|TRBV2|TRBD1
TGTGCCAGCAGTACGGACAGGGGGTATGAAAAACTGTTTTTT
CASSTDRGYEKLFF
>-|TRBJ1-2|TRBV7-9|TRBD1
TGTGCCAGCAGCTCCTTTTCGGGGGACAGGGGGCATTCTGGCTACACCTTC
CASSSFSGDRGHSGYTF
>few|TRBJ1-2|TRBV9|-
TGTGCCAGCAGTCACACTACAGGGAAAATTAGCTATGGCTACACCTTC
CASSHTTGKISYGYTF
>-|TRBJ2-7|TRBV4-1|TRBD1
TGCGCCAGCAGCCTAGGACAGGGGGCTTACGAGCAGTACTTC
CASSLGQGAYEQYF
>few|TRBJ2-7|TRBV14|-
TGTGCCAGCAGCCAAGGAAGGGCAGGGAAGGGCGAGCAGTACTTC
CASSQGRAGKGEQYF
>-|TRBJ2-7|TRBV19|-
TGTGCCAGTAGTCATCTGGGGGCCACGGATTACGAGCAGTACTTC
CASSHLGATDYEQYF
>-|TRBJ1-2|TRBV25-1|-
TGTGCCAGCAGCGAGGGTACAAGCTATGGCTACACCTTC
CASSEGTSYGYTF
>many|TRBJ1-1|TRBV7-2|-
TGTGCCAGCAGCCTAGGGGGACCTGAAGCTTTCTTT
CASSLGGPEAFF
>-|TRBJ2-3|TRBV2|-
TGTGCCAGCAGTGAAACTAGCTGGGAGCCAGATACGCAGTATTTT
CASSETSWEPDTQYF
>-|TRBJ1-2|TRBV9|-
TGTGCCAGCAGTCAATCGGCAGACTTCTATGGCTACACCTTC
CASSQSADFYGYTF
>few|TRBJ2-7|TRBV13|-
TGTGCCAGCAGCTGGGCGGTCAACGAGCAGTACTTC
CASSWAVNEQYF
>-|TRBJ1-3|TRBV18|-
TGTGCCAGCTCACCTGGGCAGGTCTTCTCTGGAAACACCATATATTTT
CASSPGQVFSGNTIYF
>few|TRBJ2-1|TRBV7-9|TRBD1
TGTGCCAGCAGCACTCCCGGGACAGGGGAGGCCAATGAGCAGTTCTTC
CASSTPGTGEANEQFF
>-|TRBJ2-7|TRBV2|TRBD1
TGTGCCAGCAGTGATTGGGTGCAGGGGGCGGGAGAGCAGTACTTC
CASSDWVQGAGEQYF
>few|TRBJ1-2|TRBV19|TRBD1
TGTGCCAGTAGTTCGGACAGGGGGTTAGGAGGCTACACCTTC
CASSSDRGLGGYTF
>-|TRBJ2-1|TRBV10-3|-
TGTGCCATCAGTAGGGTATCGTGGGGCCCCCAAGTCGAGCAGTTCTTC
CAISRVSWGPQVEQFF
>-|TRBJ1-4|TRBV10-3|-
TGTGCCACCGCGGGAGGGACTAATGAAAAACTGTTTTTT
CATAGGTNEKLFF
>-|TRBJ1-5|TRBV30|-
TGTGCCTGGAGCGGGACGTCGAAACAGCCCCAGCATTTT
CAWSGTSKQPQHF
>-|TRBJ2-5|TRBV28|-
TGTGCCAGCAGTCCCTCCAGCTGGGGGTCAGAGACCCAGTACTTC
CASSPSSWGSETQYF
>-|TRBJ1-5|TRBV2|-
TGTGCCAGCAGTGCTGTTTTGAGGGCCTCGGGGTATCAGCCCCAGCATTTT
CASSAVLRASGYQPQHF
>-|TRBJ1-2|TRBV25-1|-
TGTGCCAGCAGTGCGAACAACAGGGACCTTAACTATGGCTACACCTTC
CASSANNRDLNYGYTF